This T cell receptor beta chain was sequenced in a study of blood T cell repertoires in COVID-19. V was pared by 5 bases and J by 3 bases, with 5 bases between. Looked up from germline, CDR1 is ENHRY and CDR2 is SYGVKD. The CDR3 sequence is 11 residues long. Sequenced by immunoSEQ multiplex PCR; TCRdb stores in-frame clones only, minus some. The repertoire holds 50,000 to 65,000 clones, with approximately 90% as singletons. The specimen sequenced was peripheral blood. The rearrangement links TRBV10-3 to TRBJ2-7; tentatively, D is TRBD1 (5 bases). This clonotype was sampled from a man aged 50-60 years with acute or convalescent COVID-19. The DNA of the CDR3 is TGTGCCATCAGTCAGGGCTACGAGCAGTACTTC. Translation: CAISQGYEQYF.